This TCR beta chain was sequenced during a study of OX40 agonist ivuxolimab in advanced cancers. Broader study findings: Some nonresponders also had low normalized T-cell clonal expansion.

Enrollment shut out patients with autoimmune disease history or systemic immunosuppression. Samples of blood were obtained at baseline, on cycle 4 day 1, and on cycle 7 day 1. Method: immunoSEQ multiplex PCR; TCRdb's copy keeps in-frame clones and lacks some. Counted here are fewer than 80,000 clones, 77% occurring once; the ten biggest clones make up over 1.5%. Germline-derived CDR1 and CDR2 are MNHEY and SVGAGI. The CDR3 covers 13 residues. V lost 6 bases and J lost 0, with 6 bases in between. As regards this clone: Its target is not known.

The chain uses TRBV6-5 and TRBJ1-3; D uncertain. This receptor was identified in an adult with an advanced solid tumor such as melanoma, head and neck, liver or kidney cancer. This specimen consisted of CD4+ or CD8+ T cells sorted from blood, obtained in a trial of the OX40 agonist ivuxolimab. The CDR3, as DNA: TGTGCCAGCAGACTTTACTCTGGAAACACCATATATTTT. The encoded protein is CASRLYSGNTIYF.